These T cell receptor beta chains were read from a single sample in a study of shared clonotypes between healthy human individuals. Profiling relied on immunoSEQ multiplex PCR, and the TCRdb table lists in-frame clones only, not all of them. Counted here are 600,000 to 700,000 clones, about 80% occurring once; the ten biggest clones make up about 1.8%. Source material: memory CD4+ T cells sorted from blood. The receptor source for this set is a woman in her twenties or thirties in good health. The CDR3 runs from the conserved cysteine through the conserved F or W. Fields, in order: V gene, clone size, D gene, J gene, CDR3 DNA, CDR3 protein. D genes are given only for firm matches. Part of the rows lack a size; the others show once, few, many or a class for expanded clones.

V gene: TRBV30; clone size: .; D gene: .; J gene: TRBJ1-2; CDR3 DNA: TGTGCCTGGAGTGCACAGGGTTTTGGGGGCTATGGCTACACCTTC; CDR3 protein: CAWSAQGFGGYGYTF
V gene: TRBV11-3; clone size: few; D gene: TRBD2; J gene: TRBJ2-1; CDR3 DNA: TGTGCCAGCAGCGGCGCGGGGGGCTACAATGAGCAGTTCTTC; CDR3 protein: CASSGAGGYNEQFF
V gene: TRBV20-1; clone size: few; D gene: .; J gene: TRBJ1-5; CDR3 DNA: TGCAGTGCTAGAAATAATCAGCCCCAGCATTTT; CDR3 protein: CSARNNQPQHF
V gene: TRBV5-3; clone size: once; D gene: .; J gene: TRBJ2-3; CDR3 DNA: TGTGCCAGAAGCCCAAGACTAGTCCGGGGTAGTAGCGCAGATACGCAGTATTTT; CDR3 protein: CARSPRLVRGSSADTQYF
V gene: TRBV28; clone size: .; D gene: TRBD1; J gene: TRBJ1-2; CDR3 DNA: TGTGCCAGCAGGACCTTAAACAGGGGGTCCTTAAGTGGCTACACCTTC; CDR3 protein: CASRTLNRGSLSGYTF
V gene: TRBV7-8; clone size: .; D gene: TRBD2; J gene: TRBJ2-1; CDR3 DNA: TGTGCCAGCAGCTTACGGGGTGGGAGGGGAGGAGAGCAGTTCTTC; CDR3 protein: CASSLRGGRGGEQFF
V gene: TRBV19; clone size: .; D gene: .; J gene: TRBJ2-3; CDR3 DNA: TGTGCCAGTAGGGGCTTGCGGGCGTCTAGCACAGATACGCAGTATTTT; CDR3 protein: CASRGLRASSTDTQYF
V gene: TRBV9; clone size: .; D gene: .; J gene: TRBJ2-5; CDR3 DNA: TGTGCCAGCAGCGCCCGAGGAGGCCCTAACAACCAAGAGACCCAGTACTTC; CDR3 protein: CASSARGGPNNQETQYF
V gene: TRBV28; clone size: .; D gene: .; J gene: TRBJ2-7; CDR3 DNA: TGTGCCAGCAGTCGTCGTAACCCCTACGAGCAGTACTTC; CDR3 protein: CASSRRNPYEQYF
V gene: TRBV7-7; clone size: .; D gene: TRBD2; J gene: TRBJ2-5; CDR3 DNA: TGTGCCAGCAGTGCTAGGACTAGCGGGATTGGTGAGACCCAGTACTTC; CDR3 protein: CASSARTSGIGETQYF
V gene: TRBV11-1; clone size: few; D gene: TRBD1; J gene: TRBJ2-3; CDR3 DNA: TGTGCCAGCAGCTCCCAGCCAACAGGGGGCCCGGATACGCAGTATTTT; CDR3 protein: CASSSQPTGGPDTQYF
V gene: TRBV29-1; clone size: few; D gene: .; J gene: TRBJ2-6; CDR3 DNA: TGCAGCGTCACGGGGACCGGGGCCAACGTCCTGACTTTC; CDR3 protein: CSVTGTGANVLTF
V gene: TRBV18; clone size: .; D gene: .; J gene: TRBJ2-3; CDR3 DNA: TGTGCCAGCTCACGAGTGGATACGCAGTATTTT; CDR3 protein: CASSRVDTQYF
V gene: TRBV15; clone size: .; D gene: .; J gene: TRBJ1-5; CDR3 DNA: TGTGCCACCAGCAGAGATGAGGCCGATATAGCAGATCAGCCCCAGCATTTT; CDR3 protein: CATSRDEADIADQPQHF
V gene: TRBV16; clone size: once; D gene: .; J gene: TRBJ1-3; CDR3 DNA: TGTGCCAGCAGCCAATCCGTAGGACTGCGAAACACCATATATTTT; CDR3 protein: CASSQSVGLRNTIYF
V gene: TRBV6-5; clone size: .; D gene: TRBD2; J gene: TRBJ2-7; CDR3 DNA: TGTGCCAGCAGTTACTCGTCTAGCGGGCATCTTTACGAGCAGTACTTC; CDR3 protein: CASSYSSSGHLYEQYF
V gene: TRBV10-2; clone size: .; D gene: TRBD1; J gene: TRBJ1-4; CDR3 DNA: TGCGCCAGCAGAGGGGGGACAGGGGGCTACCGGGGCGAAAAACTGTTTTTT; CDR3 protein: CASRGGTGGYRGEKLFF
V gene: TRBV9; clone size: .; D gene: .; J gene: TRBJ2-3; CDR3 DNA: TGTGCCAGCAGCGTTGGCGGGAGCACAGATACGCAGTATTTT; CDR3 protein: CASSVGGSTDTQYF
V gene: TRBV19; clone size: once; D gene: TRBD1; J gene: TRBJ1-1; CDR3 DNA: TGTGCCAGTAGTAACAGGGGTTCGAACACTGAAGCTTTCTTT; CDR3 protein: CASSNRGSNTEAFF
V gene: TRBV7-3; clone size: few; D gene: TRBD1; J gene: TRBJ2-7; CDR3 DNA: TGTGCCAGCAGCTTAGACAGGGGGTCACGGGAGCAGTACTTC; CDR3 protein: CASSLDRGSREQYF
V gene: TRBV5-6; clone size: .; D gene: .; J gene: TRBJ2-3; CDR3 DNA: TGTGCCAGCAGCTTGGTGGGGGAACCGACAGATACGCAGTATTTT; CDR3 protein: CASSLVGEPTDTQYF
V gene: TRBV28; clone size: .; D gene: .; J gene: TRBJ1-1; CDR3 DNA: TGTGCCAGCAGTTTCCCGGACAGGAACACTGAAGCTTTCTTT; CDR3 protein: CASSFPDRNTEAFF